The T cell receptor beta chain described here comes from a study of blood T cell repertoires in COVID-19. Study-wide context: The United States, Italy and Spain supplied acute and convalescent COVID-19 samples. T cells, B-cell-depleted T cells, or PBMCs provided the cDNA or gDNA that served as material.

As originally analysed: Quantification of nucleated cells was approximated via reference gene primer amplification. Produced via immunoSEQ multiplex PCR; TCRdb's table is partial and in-frame only. That table furnishes V, J and clone size, whereas the DNA furnished D and trimming. The sample lists hundreds of thousands of clones; roughly 84% were seen once. Per germline, CDR1 SGHRS and CDR2 YFSETQ. Trimming removed 4 bases from V and 4 bases from J, with 11 bases in between. The CDR3 spans 13 residues. The J gene is TRBJ1-2, the V gene TRBV5-1; D possibly corresponds to TRBD1 (6 bases). Sequencing was carried out using peripheral blood. The sequence came from a young man with active or convalescent COVID-19. In DNA form, the CDR3 reads TGCGCCAGCAGCCCTAGGGACACCTATGGCTACACCTTC. Translated, it gives CASSPRDTYGYTF.